This TCR beta chain was documented in a study of shared T cell receptors in the human thymus. This CDR3 comprises 15 residues. Trimming shortened V by 3 bases and J by 3 bases, and 14 bases separated the two germline ends. Germline assignment: CDR1 MNHEY and CDR2 SVGAGI. Only in-frame clones appear in the TCRdb table, and some are missing; sequencing was by immunoSEQ multiplex PCR. The sample yields some 700,000 clones, 85% to 90% seen once. The same data also contributed to another study, on human thymus T cells. This second study notes: Finnish infants who were healthy and having corrective surgery for congenital heart defects made up the donors. The study used thymus tissue resected during corrective heart surgery. There appeared to be biased usage of V and J genes in thymic and blood repertoires. Related research described thymic repertoires that were highly overlapping among unrelated individuals.

The origin of this receptor is a boy younger than two with a congenital heart defect. Sequencing was carried out using thymocytes. The V and J genes are TRBV6-5 and TRBJ1-2, with D possibly being TRBD1 (5 bases). The CDR3 DNA reads TGTGCCAGCAGTTATACGCAGGGCACTTACTATGGCTACACCTTC. Amino acid sequence: CASSYTQGTYYGYTF.